The source of this T cell receptor (beta chain) is a study of shared clonotypes between healthy human individuals. Points on this clone: What it binds is unknown. Additional DNA sequences in this sample encode the identical CDR3.

There are 13 residues in the CDR3. V lost 5 bases, J lost 2 bases, and 10 bases lay in between. The germline CDR1 and CDR2 sequences are SGHTA and FQGNSA. Study-wide results and caveats: Blood was the only sampled material, and tissue repertoires likely differ.

Clones were read by immunoSEQ multiplex PCR, and TCRdb kept only the in-frame ones, dropping some. This table has about 1.1 million clones, approximately 77% appearing once. The sequencing input was memory CD4+ T cells from PBMCs. The subset denotes: CD45RA-negative fraction. The rearrangement joins TRBV7-2 to TRBJ2-7, with D uncertain. This sequence was found in a man between 18 and 35 years old in good health. Some clones in this sample may be carry-over from other donors' samples. The CDR3 DNA reads as TGTGCCAGCAGCCCTGGGCCGACCTACGAGCAGTACTTC. This encodes CASSPGPTYEQYF.